This T cell receptor beta chain derives from a study of cytomegalovirus exposure and HLA in healthy donors. The V segment lost 3 bases and the J segment 5 bases; nucleotides outside the gene matches: 8. Germline V CDR1 and CDR2: MGHDK, SYGVNS. The CDR3 runs 15 residues. A multiplex PCR was run with 60 Vbeta primers and 13 Jbeta primers. Libraries were prepared by immunoSEQ multiplex PCR; TCRdb keeps only in-frame clonotypes and omits some of them. The sample lists tens of thousands of clones, about 89% seen once, with around a tenth in the top ten. The sample holds one count of this clone. The rearrangement joins TRBV25-1 to TRBJ2-5; TRBD2 matches at 8 bases. This sequence originates from a man aged 25-45 years in good health and CMV-seropositive. The source material was PBMCs. CDR3 residues: CASSEGLGGGETQYF. CDR3 DNA sequence: TGTGCCAGCAGTGAGGGACTGGGCGGGGGGGAGACCCAGTACTTC.